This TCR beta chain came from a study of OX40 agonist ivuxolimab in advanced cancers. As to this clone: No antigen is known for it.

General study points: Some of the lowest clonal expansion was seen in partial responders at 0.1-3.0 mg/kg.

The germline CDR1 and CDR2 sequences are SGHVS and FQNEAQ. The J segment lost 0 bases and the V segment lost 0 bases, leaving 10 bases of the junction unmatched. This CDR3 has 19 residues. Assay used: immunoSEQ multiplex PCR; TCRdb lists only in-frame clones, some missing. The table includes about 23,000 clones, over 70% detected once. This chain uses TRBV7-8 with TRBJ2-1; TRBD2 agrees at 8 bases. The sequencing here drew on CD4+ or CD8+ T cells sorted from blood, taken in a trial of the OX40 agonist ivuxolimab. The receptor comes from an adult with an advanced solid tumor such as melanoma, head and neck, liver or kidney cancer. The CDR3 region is CASSLASMRGGSSYNEQFF. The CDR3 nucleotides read TGTGCCAGCAGCTTAGCGTCTATGCGCGGGGGGAGCTCCTACAATGAGCAGTTCTTC.